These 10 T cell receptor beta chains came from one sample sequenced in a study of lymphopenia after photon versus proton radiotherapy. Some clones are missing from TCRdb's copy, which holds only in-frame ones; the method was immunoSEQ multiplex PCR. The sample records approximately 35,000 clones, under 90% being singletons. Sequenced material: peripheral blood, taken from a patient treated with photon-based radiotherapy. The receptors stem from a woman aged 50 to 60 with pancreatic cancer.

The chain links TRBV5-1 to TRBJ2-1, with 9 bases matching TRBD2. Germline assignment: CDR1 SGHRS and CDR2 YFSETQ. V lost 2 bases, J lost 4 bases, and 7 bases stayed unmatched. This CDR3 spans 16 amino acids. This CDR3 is CASSFGREGRYNEQFF. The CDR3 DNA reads TGCGCCAGCAGCTTCGGGCGGGAGGGCCGATACAATGAGCAGTTCTTC. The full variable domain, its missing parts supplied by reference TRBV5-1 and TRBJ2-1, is KAGVTQTPRYLIKTRGQQVTLSCSPISGHRSVSWYQQTPGQGLQFLFEYFSETQRNKGNFPGRFSGRQFSNSRSEMNVSTLELGDSALYLCASSFGREGRYNEQFFGPGTRLTVL.

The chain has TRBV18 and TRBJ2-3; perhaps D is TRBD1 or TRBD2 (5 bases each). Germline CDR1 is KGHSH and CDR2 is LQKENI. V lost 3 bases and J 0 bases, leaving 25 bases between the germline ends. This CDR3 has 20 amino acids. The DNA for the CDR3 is TGTGCCAGCTCACCCGGTGGGGGATTTTCCCTTGATTATAGCACAGATACGCAGTATTTT. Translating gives CASSPGGGFSLDYSTDTQYF.

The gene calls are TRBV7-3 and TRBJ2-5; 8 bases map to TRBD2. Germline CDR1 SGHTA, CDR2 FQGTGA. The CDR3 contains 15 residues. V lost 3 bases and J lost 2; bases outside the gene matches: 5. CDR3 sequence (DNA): TGTGCCAGCAGCTTGGGGACTAGGGGGCAAGAGACCCAGTACTTC. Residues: CASSLGTRGQETQYF.

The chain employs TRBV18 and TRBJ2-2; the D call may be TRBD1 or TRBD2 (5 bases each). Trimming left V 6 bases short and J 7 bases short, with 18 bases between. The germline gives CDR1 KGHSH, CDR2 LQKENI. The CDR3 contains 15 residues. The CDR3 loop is CASSPLPGTDGELFF. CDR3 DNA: TGTGCCAGCTCCCCCCTCCCGGGGACGGACGGGGAGCTGTTTTTT.

The CDR3 nucleotides are TGCGCCAGCAGTGAGGGGGGGCGAGGGCCTAACAATCAGCCCCAGCATTTT. Translated, it gives CASSEGGRGPNNQPQHF. The gene calls are TRBV10-2 and TRBJ1-5, with D tentatively TRBD1 (6 bases). The CDR3 loop spans 17 amino acids. Germline assignment: CDR1 WSHSY and CDR2 SAAADI. V dropped 2 bases and J dropped 3 bases, with 17 bases sitting between them.

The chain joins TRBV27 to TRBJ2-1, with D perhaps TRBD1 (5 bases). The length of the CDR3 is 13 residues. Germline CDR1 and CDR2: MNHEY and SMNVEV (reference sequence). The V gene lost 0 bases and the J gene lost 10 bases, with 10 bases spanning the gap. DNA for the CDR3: TGTGCCAGCAGTTTATCGTTTTCAGGGGAGCAGTTCTTC. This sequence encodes CASSLSFSGEQFF.

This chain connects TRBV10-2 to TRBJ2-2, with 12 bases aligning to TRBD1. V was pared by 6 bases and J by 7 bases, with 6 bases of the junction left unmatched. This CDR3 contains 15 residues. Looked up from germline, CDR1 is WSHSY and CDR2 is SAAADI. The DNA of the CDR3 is TGCGCCAGCAGGGGGGACAGGGGGCCCGGCGGGGAGCTGTTTTTT. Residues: CASRGDRGPGGELFF.

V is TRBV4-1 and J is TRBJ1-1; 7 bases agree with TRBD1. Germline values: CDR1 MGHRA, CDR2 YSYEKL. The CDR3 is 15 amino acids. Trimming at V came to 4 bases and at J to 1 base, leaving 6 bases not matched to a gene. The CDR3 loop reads CASSLSGGTNTEAFF. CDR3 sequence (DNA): TGCGCCAGCAGCCTCTCAGGGGGTACGAACACTGAAGCTTTCTTT.

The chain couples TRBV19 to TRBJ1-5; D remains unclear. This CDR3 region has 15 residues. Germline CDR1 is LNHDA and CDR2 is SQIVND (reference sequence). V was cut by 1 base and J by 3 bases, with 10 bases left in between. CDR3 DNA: TGTGCCAGTAGTATAGTGACGGTATACAATCAGCCCCAGCATTTT. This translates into CASSIVTVYNQPQHF.

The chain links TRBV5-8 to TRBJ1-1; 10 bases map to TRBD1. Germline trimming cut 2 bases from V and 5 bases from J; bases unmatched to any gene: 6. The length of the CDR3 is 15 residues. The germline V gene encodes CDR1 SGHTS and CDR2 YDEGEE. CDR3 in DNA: TGTGCCAGCAGCTTCCGGGACAGGGGCAGGACTGAAGCTTTCTTT. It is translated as CASSFRDRGRTEAFF.